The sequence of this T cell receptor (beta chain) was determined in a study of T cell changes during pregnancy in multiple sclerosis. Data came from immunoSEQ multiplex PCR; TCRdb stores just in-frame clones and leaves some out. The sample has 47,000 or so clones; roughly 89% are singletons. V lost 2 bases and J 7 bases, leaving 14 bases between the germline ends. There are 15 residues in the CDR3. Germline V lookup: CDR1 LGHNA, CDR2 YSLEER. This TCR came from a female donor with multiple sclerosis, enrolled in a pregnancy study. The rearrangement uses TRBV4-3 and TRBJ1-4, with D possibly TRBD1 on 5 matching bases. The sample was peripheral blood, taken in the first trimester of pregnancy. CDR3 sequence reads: CASSQTGGEGEKLFF. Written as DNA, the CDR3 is TGCGCCAGCAGCCAAACGGGGGGGGAGGGTGAAAAACTGTTTTTT.